Listed below are T cell receptor beta chains from one sample, sequenced in a study of blood T cell repertoires in COVID-19. Some clones are missing from TCRdb's copy, which holds only in-frame ones; the method was immunoSEQ multiplex PCR. The top ten clones hold around 5.2% of a sample with 200,000 to 300,000 clones, 75% to 85% of them seen once. Specimen: peripheral blood. The source of these receptors is a human donor in a cohort sampled during active COVID-19. The CDR3 runs from the conserved cysteine through the conserved F or W. The order of the fields is D gene, V gene, clone size, J gene, CDR3 protein, CDR3 DNA. The D gene is left open where the match is weak. Clone size appears in some rows only: once, few, many, or a class for an expanded clone.

d_gene: TRBD2; v_gene: TRBV7-2; abundance: NA; j_gene: TRBJ2-7; CDR3aa: CASSWGGAPYEQYF; CDR3nt: TGTGCCAGCAGCTGGGGGGGTGCTCCCTACGAGCAGTACTTC
d_gene: NA; v_gene: TRBV25-1; abundance: once; j_gene: TRBJ1-5; CDR3aa: CASSESGRIQPQHF; CDR3nt: TGTGCCAGCAGTGAATCTGGCAGGATCCAGCCCCAGCATTTT
d_gene: NA; v_gene: TRBV29-1; abundance: NA; j_gene: TRBJ1-2; CDR3aa: CSVGAGVGGYTF; CDR3nt: TGCAGCGTTGGGGCGGGTGTAGGTGGCTACACCTTC
d_gene: NA; v_gene: TRBV21-1; abundance: NA; j_gene: TRBJ2-2; CDR3aa: CASSKDEDSRTGELFF; CDR3nt: TGTGCCAGCAGCAAAGATGAGGACTCAAGGACCGGGGAGCTGTTTTTT
d_gene: NA; v_gene: TRBV2; abundance: NA; j_gene: TRBJ1-3; CDR3aa: CASSDAGGTGGNTIYF; CDR3nt: TGTGCCAGCAGTGATGCGGGGGGGACCGGAGGAAACACCATATATTTT
d_gene: NA; v_gene: TRBV2; abundance: NA; j_gene: TRBJ1-5; CDR3aa: CASRQDGYSNQPQHF; CDR3nt: TGTGCCAGCAGACAGGACGGGTATAGCAATCAGCCCCAGCATTTT
d_gene: NA; v_gene: TRBV6-2/TRBV6-3; abundance: NA; j_gene: TRBJ1-2; CDR3aa: CASSDPRGYGYTF; CDR3nt: TGTGCCAGCAGCGATCCACGAGGCTATGGCTACACCTTC
d_gene: NA; v_gene: TRBV3-1/TRBV3-2; abundance: NA; j_gene: TRBJ1-2; CDR3aa: CASSQGALERVYWGYTF; CDR3nt: TGTGCCAGCAGCCAAGGTGCTTTGGAACGGGTGTACTGGGGCTACACCTTC
d_gene: NA; v_gene: TRBV27; abundance: NA; j_gene: TRBJ2-4; CDR3aa: CASSLSRTKNIQYF; CDR3nt: TGTGCCAGCAGTTTATCGAGGACAAAAAACATTCAGTACTTC
d_gene: TRBD2; v_gene: TRBV28; abundance: NA; j_gene: TRBJ2-4; CDR3aa: CASSLWGAGEAKNIQYF; CDR3nt: TGTGCCAGCAGTTTATGGGGAGCGGGAGAAGCCAAAAACATTCAGTACTTC
d_gene: TRBD2; v_gene: TRBV27; abundance: NA; j_gene: TRBJ2-1; CDR3aa: CASSKTRGGGASEQFF; CDR3nt: TGTGCCAGCAGTAAAACCCGGGGCGGGGGGGCCAGCGAGCAGTTCTTC
d_gene: TRBD1; v_gene: TRBV19; abundance: NA; j_gene: TRBJ1-2; CDR3aa: CASSVQTGFTIYGYTF; CDR3nt: TGTGCCAGTAGTGTCCAGACAGGGTTTACGATCTATGGCTACACCTTC
d_gene: TRBD2; v_gene: TRBV5-6; abundance: NA; j_gene: TRBJ2-5; CDR3aa: CASSLTGRGAQYF; CDR3nt: TGTGCCAGCAGCTTGACAGGGCGGGGGGCCCAGTACTTC
d_gene: NA; v_gene: TRBV11-3; abundance: NA; j_gene: TRBJ2-1; CDR3aa: CASSLGVGLGGRNEQFF; CDR3nt: TGTGCCAGCAGCTTAGGGGTGGGTCTTGGTGGGCGCAATGAGCAGTTCTTC
d_gene: NA; v_gene: TRBV4-1; abundance: NA; j_gene: TRBJ2-7; CDR3aa: CASSQDSDYEQYF; CDR3nt: TGCGCCAGCAGCCAAGATTCAGACTACGAGCAGTACTTC
d_gene: NA; v_gene: TRBV6-5; abundance: NA; j_gene: TRBJ2-3; CDR3aa: CASSPGRDTDTQYF; CDR3nt: TGTGCCAGCAGCCCCGGCAGGGACACAGATACGCAGTATTTT
d_gene: TRBD2; v_gene: TRBV9; abundance: once; j_gene: TRBJ2-1; CDR3aa: CASSVVGRAYNEQFF; CDR3nt: TGTGCCAGCAGCGTAGTTGGGAGGGCCTACAATGAGCAGTTCTTC
d_gene: NA; v_gene: TRBV6-5; abundance: NA; j_gene: TRBJ2-7; CDR3aa: CASNQEAIEQYF; CDR3nt: TGTGCCAGTAACCAGGAGGCCATCGAGCAGTACTTC
d_gene: TRBD2; v_gene: TRBV14; abundance: few; j_gene: TRBJ2-7; CDR3aa: CASSQITSGSLYEQYF; CDR3nt: TGTGCCAGCAGCCAAATCACTAGCGGGAGTTTATACGAGCAGTACTTC
d_gene: TRBD2; v_gene: TRBV11-2; abundance: few; j_gene: TRBJ2-4; CDR3aa: CASSAPREGIQYF; CDR3nt: TGTGCCAGCAGCGCTCCTCGGGAGGGCATTCAGTACTTC
d_gene: TRBD1; v_gene: TRBV11-2; abundance: NA; j_gene: TRBJ2-2; CDR3aa: CASSSTGTGTGELFF; CDR3nt: TGTGCCAGCAGCTCGACCGGGACAGGGACCGGGGAGCTGTTTTTT
d_gene: TRBD1; v_gene: TRBV27; abundance: few; j_gene: TRBJ1-1; CDR3aa: CASSPNGDRGGTEAFF; CDR3nt: TGTGCCAGCAGTCCGAACGGGGACAGGGGAGGGACTGAAGCTTTCTTT
d_gene: TRBD2; v_gene: TRBV24-1; abundance: NA; j_gene: TRBJ2-2; CDR3aa: CATSQAGEGGELFF; CDR3nt: TGTGCCACCTCGCAAGCGGGAGAGGGCGGGGAGCTGTTTTTT
d_gene: NA; v_gene: TRBV19; abundance: NA; j_gene: TRBJ2-2; CDR3aa: CASSLEAGELFF; CDR3nt: TGTGCCAGTAGTTTGGAGGCCGGGGAGCTGTTTTTT
d_gene: TRBD2; v_gene: TRBV7-6; abundance: NA; j_gene: TRBJ2-1; CDR3aa: CASSLEVSGSSYNEQFF; CDR3nt: TGTGCCAGCAGCTTAGAGGTTAGCGGGAGCTCCTACAATGAGCAGTTCTTC
d_gene: NA; v_gene: TRBV27; abundance: NA; j_gene: TRBJ2-5; CDR3aa: CASGAGDRWETQYF; CDR3nt: TGTGCCAGTGGGGCAGGGGACCGGTGGGAGACCCAGTACTTC
d_gene: NA; v_gene: TRBV12-3/TRBV12-4; abundance: NA; j_gene: TRBJ2-3; CDR3aa: CASSLVHTDTQYF; CDR3nt: TGTGCCAGCAGTTTAGTACACACAGATACGCAGTATTTT
d_gene: TRBD1; v_gene: TRBV29-1; abundance: NA; j_gene: TRBJ1-1; CDR3aa: CSVGPGTGGNEAFF; CDR3nt: TGCAGCGTCGGTCCCGGGACAGGGGGCAATGAAGCTTTCTTT
d_gene: NA; v_gene: TRBV7-8; abundance: NA; j_gene: TRBJ1-5; CDR3aa: CASSYGRGNQPQHF; CDR3nt: TGTGCCAGCAGCTATGGTAGGGGGAATCAGCCCCAGCATTTT
d_gene: TRBD1; v_gene: TRBV6-1; abundance: NA; j_gene: TRBJ1-1; CDR3aa: CASSVTPGQGTVVAFF; CDR3nt: TGTGCCAGCAGTGTTACCCCGGGACAGGGGACGGTAGTGGCTTTCTTT
d_gene: NA; v_gene: TRBV7-2; abundance: NA; j_gene: TRBJ1-5; CDR3aa: CATGSNQPQHF; CDR3nt: TGTGCCACCGGTAGCAATCAGCCCCAGCATTTT
d_gene: NA; v_gene: TRBV21-1; abundance: NA; j_gene: TRBJ2-7; CDR3aa: CASSKPTRVVYEQYF; CDR3nt: TGTGCCAGCAGCAAACCCACCCGGGTGGTTTACGAGCAGTACTTC
d_gene: NA; v_gene: TRBV15; abundance: few; j_gene: TRBJ1-5; CDR3aa: CATSRDRGQSNQPQHF; CDR3nt: TGTGCCACCAGCAGAGATCGCGGACAGTCGAATCAGCCCCAGCATTTT
d_gene: TRBD2; v_gene: TRBV5-1; abundance: NA; j_gene: TRBJ2-7; CDR3aa: CASRLAGGTYEQYF; CDR3nt: TGCGCCAGCAGGTTAGCGGGAGGTACCTACGAGCAGTACTTC
d_gene: NA; v_gene: TRBV2; abundance: NA; j_gene: TRBJ1-3; CDR3aa: CASSGASPRDTIYF; CDR3nt: TGTGCCAGCAGTGGGGCCAGCCCGAGAGACACCATATATTTT
d_gene: NA; v_gene: TRBV24-1; abundance: NA; j_gene: TRBJ2-3; CDR3aa: CATSESGGSTDTQYF; CDR3nt: TGTGCCACCAGTGAATCCGGGGGAAGCACAGATACGCAGTATTTT